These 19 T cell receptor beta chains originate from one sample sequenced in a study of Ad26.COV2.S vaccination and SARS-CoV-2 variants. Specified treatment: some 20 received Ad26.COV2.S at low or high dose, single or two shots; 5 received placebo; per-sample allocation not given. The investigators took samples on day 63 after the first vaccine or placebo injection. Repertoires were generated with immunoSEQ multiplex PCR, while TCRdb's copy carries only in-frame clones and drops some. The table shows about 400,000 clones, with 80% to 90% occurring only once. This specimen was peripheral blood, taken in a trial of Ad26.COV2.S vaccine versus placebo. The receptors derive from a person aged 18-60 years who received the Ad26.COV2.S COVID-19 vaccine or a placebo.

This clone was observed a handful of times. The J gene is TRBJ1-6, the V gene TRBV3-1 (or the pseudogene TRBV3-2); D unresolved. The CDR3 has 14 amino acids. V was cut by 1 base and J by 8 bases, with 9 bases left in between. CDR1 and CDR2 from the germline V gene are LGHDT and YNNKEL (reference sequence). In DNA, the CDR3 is TGTGCCAGCAGCCAAGTAGGATCGGATTCACCCCTCCACTTT. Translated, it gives CASSQVGSDSPLHF.

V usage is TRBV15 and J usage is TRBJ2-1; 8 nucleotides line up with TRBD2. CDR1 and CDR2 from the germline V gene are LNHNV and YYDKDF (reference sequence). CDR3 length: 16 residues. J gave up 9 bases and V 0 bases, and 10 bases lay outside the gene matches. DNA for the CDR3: TGTGCCACCAGCAGAGATATTCTCGGGGGGGGCAGTGAGCAGTTCTTC. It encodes CATSRDILGGGSEQFF.

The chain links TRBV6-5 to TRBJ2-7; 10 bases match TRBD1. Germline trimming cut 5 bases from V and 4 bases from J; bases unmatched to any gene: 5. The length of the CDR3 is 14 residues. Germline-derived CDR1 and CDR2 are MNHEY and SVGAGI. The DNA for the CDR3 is TGTGCCAGCAGTCCGGGACAGGGGCTTTACGAGCAGTACTTC. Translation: CASSPGQGLYEQYF.

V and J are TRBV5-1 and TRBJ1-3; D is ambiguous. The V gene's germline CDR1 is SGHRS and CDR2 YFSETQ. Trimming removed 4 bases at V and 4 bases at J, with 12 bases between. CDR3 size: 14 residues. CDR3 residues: CASSGGVTGNTIYF. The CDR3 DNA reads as TGCGCCAGCAGCGGAGGAGTGACCGGAAACACCATATATTTT.

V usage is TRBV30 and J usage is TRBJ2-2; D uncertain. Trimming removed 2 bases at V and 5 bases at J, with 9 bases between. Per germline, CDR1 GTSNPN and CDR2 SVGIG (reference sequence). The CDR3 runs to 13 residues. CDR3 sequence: CAWSISLTGELFF. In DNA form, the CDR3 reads TGTGCCTGGAGTATCAGCCTTACCGGGGAGCTGTTTTTT.

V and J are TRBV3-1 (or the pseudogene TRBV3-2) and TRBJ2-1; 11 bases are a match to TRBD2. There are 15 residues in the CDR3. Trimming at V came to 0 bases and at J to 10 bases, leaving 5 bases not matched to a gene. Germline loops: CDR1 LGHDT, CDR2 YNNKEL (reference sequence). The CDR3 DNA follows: TGTGCCAGCAGCCAAGAAGGGGGACTAGCGGACGAGCAGTTCTTC. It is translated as CASSQEGGLADEQFF.

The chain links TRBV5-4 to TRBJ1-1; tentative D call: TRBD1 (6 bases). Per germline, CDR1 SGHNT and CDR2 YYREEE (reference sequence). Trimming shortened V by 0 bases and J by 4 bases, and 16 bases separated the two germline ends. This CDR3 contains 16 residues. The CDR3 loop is CASSLGAGEVGTEAFF. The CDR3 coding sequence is TGTGCCAGCAGCTTGGGCGCAGGGGAGGTGGGCACTGAAGCTTTCTTT.

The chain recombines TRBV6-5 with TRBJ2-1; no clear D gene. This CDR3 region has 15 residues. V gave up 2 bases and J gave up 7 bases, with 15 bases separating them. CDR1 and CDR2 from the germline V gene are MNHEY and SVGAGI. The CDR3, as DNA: TGTGCCAGCAGTTACGTAACCGACCCTTTGAATGAGCAGTTCTTC. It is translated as CASSYVTDPLNEQFF.

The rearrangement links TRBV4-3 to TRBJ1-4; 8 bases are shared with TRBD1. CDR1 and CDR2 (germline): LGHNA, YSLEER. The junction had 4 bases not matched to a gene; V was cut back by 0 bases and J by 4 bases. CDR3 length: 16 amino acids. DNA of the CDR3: TGCGCCAGCAGCCAAGAAGTGGGACAGGTTAATGAAAAACTGTTTTTT. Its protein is CASSQEVGQVNEKLFF.

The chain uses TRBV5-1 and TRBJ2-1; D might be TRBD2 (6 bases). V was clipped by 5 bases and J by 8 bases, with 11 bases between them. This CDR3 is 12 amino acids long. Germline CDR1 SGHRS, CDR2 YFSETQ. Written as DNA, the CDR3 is TGCGCCAGCAGGGACTGGGGGGATGAGCAGTTCTTC. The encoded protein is CASRDWGDEQFF. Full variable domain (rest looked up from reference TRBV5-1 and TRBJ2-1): KAGVTQTPRYLIKTRGQQVTLSCSPISGHRSVSWYQQTPGQGLQFLFEYFSETQRNKGNFPGRFSGRQFSNSRSEMNVSTLELGDSALYLCASRDWGDEQFFGPGTRLTVL.

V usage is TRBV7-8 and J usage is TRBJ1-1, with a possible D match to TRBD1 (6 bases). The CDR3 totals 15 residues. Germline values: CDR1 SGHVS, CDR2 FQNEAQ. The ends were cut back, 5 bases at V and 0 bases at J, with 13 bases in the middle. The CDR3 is CASSRNRVMNTEAFF. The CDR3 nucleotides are TGTGCCAGCAGCAGAAACAGGGTCATGAACACTGAAGCTTTCTTT. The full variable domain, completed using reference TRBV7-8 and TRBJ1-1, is GAGVSQSPRYKVAKRGQDVALRCDPISGHVSLFWYQQALGQGPEFLTYFQNEAQLDKSGLPSDRFFAERPEGSVSTLKIQRTQQEDSAVYLCASSRNRVMNTEAFFGQGTRLTVV.

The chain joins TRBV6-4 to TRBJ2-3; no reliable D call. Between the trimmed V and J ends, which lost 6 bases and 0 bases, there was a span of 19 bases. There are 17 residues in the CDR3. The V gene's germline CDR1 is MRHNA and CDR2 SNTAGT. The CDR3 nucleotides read TGTGCCAGCAGGGGAAGATCAAACCCCCGAAGCACAGATACGCAGTATTTT. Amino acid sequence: CASRGRSNPRSTDTQYF.

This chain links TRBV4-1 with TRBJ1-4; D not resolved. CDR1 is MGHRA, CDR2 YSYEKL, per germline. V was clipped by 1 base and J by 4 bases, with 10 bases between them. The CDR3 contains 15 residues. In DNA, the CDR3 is TGCGCCAGCAGCCAAGTAGGCAGCCTTAATGAAAAACTGTTTTTT. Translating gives CASSQVGSLNEKLFF.

CDR3 amino acids: CASSSYWGQGNTGELFF. CDR3 DNA: TGTGCCAGCAGTTCCTACTGGGGACAGGGGAACACCGGGGAGCTGTTTTTT. The chain recombines TRBV28 with TRBJ2-2; 9 bases fit TRBD1. The CDR3 has 17 amino acids. The junction had 7 bases not matched to a gene; V was cut back by 4 bases and J by 1 base. Germline V gene data show CDR1 as MDHEN and CDR2 as SYDVKM.

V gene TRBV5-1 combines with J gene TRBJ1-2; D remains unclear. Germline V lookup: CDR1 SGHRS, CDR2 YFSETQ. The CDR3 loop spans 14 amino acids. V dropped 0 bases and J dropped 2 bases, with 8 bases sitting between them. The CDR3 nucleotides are TGCGCCAGCAGCTTGGGTTCGGGGAACTATGGCTACACCTTC. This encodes CASSLGSGNYGYTF. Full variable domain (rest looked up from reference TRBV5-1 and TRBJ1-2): KAGVTQTPRYLIKTRGQQVTLSCSPISGHRSVSWYQQTPGQGLQFLFEYFSETQRNKGNFPGRFSGRQFSNSRSEMNVSTLELGDSALYLCASSLGSGNYGYTFGSGTRLTVV.

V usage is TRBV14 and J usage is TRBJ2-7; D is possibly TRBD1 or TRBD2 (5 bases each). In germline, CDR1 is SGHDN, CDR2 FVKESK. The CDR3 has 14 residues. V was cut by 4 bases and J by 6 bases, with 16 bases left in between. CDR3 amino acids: CASSRVAGTSEQYF. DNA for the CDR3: TGTGCCAGCAGCCGGGTGGCAGGGACCTCCGAGCAGTACTTC.

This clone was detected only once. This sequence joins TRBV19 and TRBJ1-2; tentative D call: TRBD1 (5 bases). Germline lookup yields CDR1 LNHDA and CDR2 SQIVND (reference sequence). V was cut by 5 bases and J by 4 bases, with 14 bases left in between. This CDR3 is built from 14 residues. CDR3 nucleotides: TGTGCCAGTAGTCTTCGGGACTGGGCCTATGGCTACACCTTC. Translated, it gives CASSLRDWAYGYTF.

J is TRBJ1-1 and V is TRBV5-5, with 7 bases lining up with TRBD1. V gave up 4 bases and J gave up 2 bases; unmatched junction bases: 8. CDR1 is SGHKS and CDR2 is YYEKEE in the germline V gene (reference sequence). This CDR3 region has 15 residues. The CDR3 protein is CASSATGTANTEAFF. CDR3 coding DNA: TGTGCCAGCAGCGCCACCGGGACAGCTAACACTGAAGCTTTCTTT.

This CDR3 reads CASSSPGRGGYGYTF. In nucleotides, the CDR3 is TGTGCCAGCAGTAGTCCAGGGAGGGGGGGCTATGGCTACACCTTC. The V call is TRBV27, the J call TRBJ1-2, with D perhaps TRBD1 (6 bases). Germline values: CDR1 MNHEY, CDR2 SMNVEV (reference sequence). Trimming shortened V by 5 bases and J by 4 bases, and 17 bases separated the two germline ends. The CDR3 runs 15 residues.